The 30 T cell receptor beta chains given below trace back to one sample, sequenced in a study of Ad26.COV2.S vaccination and SARS-CoV-2 variants. Treatment defined: over 15 received Ad26.COV2.S at low or high dose, single or two shots; about 5 received placebo; per-sample allocation not given. Sampling took place 63 days after the first vaccine or placebo injection. Some clones are missing from TCRdb's copy, which holds only in-frame ones; the method was immunoSEQ multiplex PCR. The data show around 450,000 clones, 90% seen once. Sequencing was performed on peripheral blood, taken in a trial of Ad26.COV2.S vaccine versus placebo. These receptors were obtained from a person aged 18-60 years who received the Ad26.COV2.S COVID-19 vaccine or a placebo.

The gene calls are TRBV7-2 and TRBJ1-1; TRBD1 agrees at 7 bases. The CDR3 is 15 residues long. After removal of 1 base from V and 7 bases from J, the junction contained 9 bases not matched to a gene. Germline CDR1 and CDR2: SGHTA and FQGNSA. Here the CDR3 reads CASSLVAGGSNEAFF. The CDR3 DNA follows: TGTGCCAGCAGCTTAGTGGCAGGGGGTTCCAATGAAGCTTTCTTT.

The chain recombines TRBV27 with TRBJ1-1; the D gene is possibly TRBD1 (6 bases). The CDR3 extends over 16 amino acids. Trimming cost V 5 bases and J 4 bases, with 20 bases left between them. Germline values: CDR1 MNHEY, CDR2 SMNVEV (reference sequence). CDR3 coding DNA: TGTGCCAGCAGTCAGGGGTACAGACTGCAAGGCACTGAAGCTTTCTTT. This encodes CASSQGYRLQGTEAFF.

The chain recombines TRBV24-1 with TRBJ2-3; 11 nucleotides agree with TRBD2. This CDR3 spans 14 amino acids. J was trimmed by 1 base and V by 8 bases; bases with no gene match: 1. Germline lookup yields CDR1 KGHDR and CDR2 SFDVKD. CDR3: CATNSGRGTDTQYF. The CDR3 region has the DNA TGTGCCACCAATAGCGGGAGGGGCACAGATACGCAGTATTTT.

The CDR3: CAIRGQNDEQYF. Written as DNA, the CDR3 is TGTGCCATCAGGGGCCAAAATGACGAGCAGTACTTC. This chain joins TRBV10-3 and TRBJ2-7; D gene ambiguous. The CDR3 spans 12 residues. Deletions cut 6 bases from V and 5 bases from J, with 11 bases between. Germline-derived CDR1 and CDR2 are ENHRY and SYGVKD.

The chain carries TRBV5-6 and TRBJ2-7; 7 nucleotides agree with TRBD1. Germline V CDR1 and CDR2: SGHDT, YYEEEE. The J segment lost 1 base and the V segment lost 4 bases, leaving 5 bases of the junction unmatched. The CDR3 length is 14 residues. CDR3 sequence reads: CASSPDRLSYEQYF. CDR3 sequence (DNA): TGTGCCAGCAGCCCGGACAGGTTGTCCTACGAGCAGTACTTC.

The sample holds one count of this clone. V gene TRBV15 combines with J gene TRBJ1-2; the match to TRBD1 covers 10 bases. CDR1 LNHNV and CDR2 YYDKDF come from the germline V gene (reference sequence). This CDR3 is 15 amino acids long. Trimming cost V 1 base and J 6 bases; bases outside gene matches: 5. In DNA form, the CDR3 reads TGTGCCACCAGCAGAGTCAAGACAGGGGGCCATGGCTACACCTTC. This gives the protein CATSRVKTGGHGYTF.

The chain joins TRBV30 to TRBJ2-1, with TRBD2 identical over 7 bases. The CDR3 has 13 amino acids. The germline gives CDR1 GTSNPN, CDR2 SVGIG (reference sequence). The V gene end was trimmed by 6 bases and the J gene end by 8 bases; junction bases not matched to a gene: 10. Here the CDR3 DNA reads TGTGCCTGTGCTAGCGGAGCCTCAGATGAGCAGTTCTTC. Protein: CACASGASDEQFF.

V usage is TRBV24-1 and J usage is TRBJ2-1; D may be TRBD1 (6 bases). Trimming took 3 bases from V and 8 from J, leaving 19 bases between them. In germline, CDR1 is KGHDR, CDR2 SFDVKD. The CDR3 is 16 residues long. In DNA form, the CDR3 reads TGTGCCACCAGTGATCCCCAAGCTACAGGGCGCGATGAGCAGTTCTTC. It is translated as CATSDPQATGRDEQFF.

V and J are TRBV13 and TRBJ2-7; TRBD2 might be the D (5 bases). V lost 1 base to trimming and J lost 1 base, with 11 bases between them. The CDR3 sequence is 15 residues long. In germline, CDR1 is PRHDT, CDR2 FYEKMQ (reference sequence). The DNA for the CDR3 is TGTGCCAGCAGCTTAGCAACGGGCGGGTCCTACGAGCAGTACTTC. Translating gives CASSLATGGSYEQYF.

The rearrangement uses TRBV18 and TRBJ2-1; D unclear. This CDR3 comprises 12 residues. Trimming removed 5 bases at V and 10 bases at J, with 12 bases between. The germline gives CDR1 KGHSH, CDR2 LQKENI. In nucleotides, the CDR3 is TGTGCCAGCTCAGCTTTAGGACGGGAGCAGTTCTTC. Amino acid sequence: CASSALGREQFF.

This clone was observed a single time. The rearrangement uses TRBV4-2 and TRBJ2-3; D is unclear. V lost 0 bases and J 4 bases, leaving 11 bases between the germline ends. CDR1 and CDR2 from the germline V gene are LGHNA and YNFKEQ. This CDR3 has 15 residues. DNA for the CDR3: TGTGCCAGCAGCCAAGATGGGAAGGAAGCAGATACGCAGTATTTT. This encodes CASSQDGKEADTQYF.

V gene TRBV7-3 combines with J gene TRBJ2-1; D is perhaps TRBD1 (5 bases). V lost 6 bases, J lost 0 bases, and 15 bases lay in between. This CDR3 contains 16 residues. Germline-derived CDR1 and CDR2 are SGHTA and FQGTGA. The CDR3 sequence: CASSQGVPLSYNEQFF. CDR3 bases: TGTGCCAGCAGTCAAGGGGTTCCCCTCTCCTACAATGAGCAGTTCTTC.

The J gene is TRBJ1-3, the V gene TRBV20-1, with D unclear. V shed 3 bases and J shed 0 bases, with 12 bases lying between them. The CDR3 runs to 15 residues. Germline values: CDR1 DFQATT, CDR2 SNEGSKA (reference sequence). CDR3 DNA sequence: TGCAGTGCTAGTCCGGACGGTCCCTCTGGAAACACCATATATTTT. Its translation: CSASPDGPSGNTIYF.

The genes are TRBV7-8 and TRBJ2-5; D may correspond to TRBD1 or TRBD2 (6 bases each). This CDR3 has 15 residues. The germline V and J ends were trimmed by 5 bases and 1 base, with 14 bases remaining between them. Germline CDR1 reads SGHVS; CDR2 reads FQNEAQ. In DNA, the CDR3 is TGTGCCAGCAGCGGAGGGGGGCGGAGCCAAGAGACCCAGTACTTC. Amino acids: CASSGGGRSQETQYF.

The CDR3 sequence is CASSTPGRLYGYTF. In nucleotides, the CDR3 is TGTGCCAGCAGTACACCCGGACGCCTTTATGGCTACACCTTC. V and J are TRBV2 and TRBJ1-2; D ambiguous. V lost 5 bases and J 5 bases, leaving 15 bases between the germline ends. The CDR3 has 14 residues. Germline V gene lookup returns CDR1 SNHLY and CDR2 FYNNEI.

The CDR3 DNA is TGTGCCAGCAGTGAAGTAGGGTTCGGTTCCTACGAGCAGTACTTC. Its protein is CASSEVGFGSYEQYF. The gene calls are TRBV2 and TRBJ2-7, with D uncertain. There are 15 residues in the CDR3. V shed 1 base and J shed 1 base, with 11 bases lying between them. Germline V CDR1 and CDR2: SNHLY, FYNNEI.

This clone was counted at least ten times. The chain has TRBV6-1 and TRBJ2-7; 10 bases line up with TRBD2. The CDR3 length is 16 residues. Germline trimming cut 3 bases from V and 4 bases from J; bases unmatched to any gene: 9. Germline lookup yields CDR1 MNHNS and CDR2 SASEGT. The CDR3 nucleotides read TGTGCCAGCAGTGATACCTTGGGACTAGCGTCTTACGAGCAGTACTTC. Protein: CASSDTLGLASYEQYF.

This clone has just a few counts. The chain employs TRBV7-9 and TRBJ1-2, with D hard to call. Looked up from germline, CDR1 is SEHNR and CDR2 is FQNEAQ (reference sequence). CDR3 size: 12 residues. With 5 bases removed from V and 6 bases from J, the gap between germline ends came to 10 bases. CDR3 amino acids: CASSAHGDGYTF. Written as DNA, the CDR3 is TGTGCCAGCAGCGCCCATGGTGATGGCTACACCTTC.

J is TRBJ2-5 and V is TRBV29-1, with a possible D match to TRBD1 (6 bases). V lost 4 bases and J lost 5, with 11 bases in between. The germline CDR1 and CDR2 sequences are SQVTM and ANQGSEA. The CDR3 runs 12 residues. CDR3 sequence: CSVVGQGETQYF. As DNA, the CDR3 is TGCAGCGTTGTCGGGCAGGGGGAGACCCAGTACTTC. Variable domain in full (rest from reference TRBV29-1 and TRBJ2-5): SAVISQKPSRDICQRGTSLTIQCQVDSQVTMMFWYRQQPGQSLTLIATANQGSEATYESGFVIDKFPISRPNLTFSTLTVSNMSPEDSSIYLCSVVGQGETQYFGPGTRLLVL.

As regards this clone: Additional DNA sequences in this sample encode the identical CDR3. This chain links TRBV9 with TRBJ2-1, with no clear D. CDR3 length: 10 amino acids. Trimming shortened V by 3 bases and J by 7 bases, and 2 bases separated the two germline ends. Germline lookup yields CDR1 SGDLS and CDR2 YYNGEE. The CDR3 DNA follows: TGTGCCAGCAGCGGGAATGAGCAGTTCTTC. Protein product: CASSGNEQFF.

The CDR3 DNA reads as TGTGCCAGCAGCCGACCGGGACTAGCACAGAATGAGCAGTTCTTC. The encoded protein is CASSRPGLAQNEQFF. V gene TRBV6-2 or TRBV6-3 combines with J gene TRBJ2-1, with 9 bases identical to TRBD2. The V and J ends lost 6 bases and 7 bases, in that order; junction bases with no gene match: 10. Germline values: CDR1 MNHEY, CDR2 SVGEGT. The CDR3 is made up of 15 amino acids.

About this clone: Given a much more abundant clone one base away, this may be a read error. The J gene is TRBJ2-7, the V gene TRBV2; 7 bases are shared with TRBD2. The CDR3 totals 14 residues. The germline V gene encodes CDR1 SNHLY and CDR2 FYNNEI. V was clipped by 5 bases and J by 0 bases; unmatched bases: 4. As DNA, the CDR3 is TGTGCCAGCAGTTCCTGGACTAGCTCCTACGAGCAGTACTTC. It is translated as CASSSWTSSYEQYF.

The V call is TRBV7-2, the J call TRBJ2-5; 9 bases align to TRBD2. The germline V gene encodes CDR1 SGHTA and CDR2 FQGNSA. This CDR3 spans 15 amino acids. Trimming at V came to 2 bases and at J to 6 bases, leaving 7 bases not matched to a gene. CDR3 in amino acids: CASSLQAGGVKTQYF. The DNA for the CDR3 is TGTGCCAGCAGCTTACAAGCGGGAGGAGTGAAGACCCAGTACTTC.

The chain links TRBV11-3 to TRBJ1-5, with D unresolved. CDR1 is SGHNT, CDR2 YENEEA, per germline. CDR3 size: 17 residues. Deletions cut 2 bases from V and 3 bases from J, with 17 bases between. CDR3 bases: TGTGCCAGCAGCTTAAGCTCGTCCGGGGAAGACAATCAGCCCCAGCATTTT. It encodes CASSLSSSGEDNQPQHF.

Concerning this clone: The sample carries other DNA sequences with the same CDR3. This CDR3 is CASSSRLAYEQYF. The CDR3 coding sequence is TGTGCCAGCAGCTCACGGCTTGCCTACGAGCAGTACTTC. The chain recombines TRBV7-2 with TRBJ2-7, with no clear D. V was shortened by 4 bases and J by 2 bases, with 9 bases between the two germline ends. CDR3 size: 13 residues. Germline assignment: CDR1 SGHTA and CDR2 FQGNSA. Filled out from reference TRBV7-2 and TRBJ2-7, the complete variable domain reads GAGVSQSPSNKVTEKGKDVELRCDPISGHTALYWYRQSLGQGLEFLIYFQGNSAPDKSGLPSDRFSAERTGGSVSTLTIQRTQQEDSAVYLCASSSRLAYEQYFGPGTRLTVT.

The chain has TRBV7-9 and TRBJ2-5, with 13 bases fitting TRBD2. The J segment lost 5 bases and the V segment lost 5 bases, leaving 5 bases of the junction unmatched. The germline CDR1 and CDR2 sequences are SEHNR and FQNEAQ (reference sequence). The CDR3 runs to 15 residues. CDR3 in amino acids: CASSIWTSGSETQYF. CDR3 nucleotide sequence: TGTGCCAGCAGCATCTGGACTAGCGGGAGCGAGACCCAGTACTTC.

This chain joins TRBV10-3 and TRBJ1-5; possible D gene TRBD1, 5 bases. The ends were cut back, 4 bases at V and 2 bases at J, with 24 bases in the middle. Per the germline V gene, CDR1 is ENHRY and CDR2 is SYGVKD. The CDR3 has 19 amino acids. CDR3 nucleotides: TGTGCCATCAGTGGGAGTCCCACCAGAGGAGGGGATGGCAATCAGCCCCAGCATTTT. Protein product: CAISGSPTRGGDGNQPQHF.

V is TRBV11-2 and J is TRBJ1-6; 9 nucleotides align to TRBD1. J lost 9 bases, V lost 2 bases, and 5 bases had no gene match. Germline V gene data show CDR1 as SGHAT and CDR2 as FQNNGV. The length of the CDR3 is 15 residues. The CDR3 DNA reads as TGTGCCAGCAGCTTAAGCACAGGGGGCGGTTCACCCCTCCACTTT. It yields the protein CASSLSTGGGSPLHF.

The chain recombines TRBV11-2 with TRBJ2-3; TRBD2 is a possible D gene (5 bases). Trimming stripped 2 bases from V and 4 bases from J, with 10 bases between. From germline, CDR1 is SGHAT and CDR2 FQNNGV. The CDR3 has 14 residues. The CDR3 DNA sequence: TGTGCCAGCAGCTTACGGGGTCTGGCAGATACGCAGTATTTT. Encoded protein: CASSLRGLADTQYF.

The chain employs TRBV18 and TRBJ1-1; D ambiguous. Per the germline V gene, CDR1 is KGHSH and CDR2 is LQKENI. The CDR3 has 15 residues. Trimming removed 3 bases at V and 1 base at J, with 12 bases between. The CDR3 DNA reads as TGTGCCAGCTCACCGTCTCACACATCGAACACTGAAGCTTTCTTT. This translates into CASSPSHTSNTEAFF.